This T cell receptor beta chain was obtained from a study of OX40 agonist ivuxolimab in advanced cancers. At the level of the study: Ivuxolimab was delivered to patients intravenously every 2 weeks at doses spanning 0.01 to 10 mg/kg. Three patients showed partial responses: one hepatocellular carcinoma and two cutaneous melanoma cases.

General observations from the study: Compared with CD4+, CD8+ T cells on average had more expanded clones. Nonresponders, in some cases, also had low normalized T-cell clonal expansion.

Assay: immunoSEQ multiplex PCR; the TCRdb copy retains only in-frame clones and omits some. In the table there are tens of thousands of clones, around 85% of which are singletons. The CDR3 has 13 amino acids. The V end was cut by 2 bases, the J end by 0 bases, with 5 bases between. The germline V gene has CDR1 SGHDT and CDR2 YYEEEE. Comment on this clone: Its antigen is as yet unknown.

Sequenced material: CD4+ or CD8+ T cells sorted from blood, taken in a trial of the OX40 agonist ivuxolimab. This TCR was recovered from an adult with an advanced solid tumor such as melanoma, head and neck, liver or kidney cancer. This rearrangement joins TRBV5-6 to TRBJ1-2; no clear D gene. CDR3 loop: CASSLQANYGYTF. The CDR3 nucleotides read TGTGCCAGCAGCTTACAAGCTAACTATGGCTACACCTTC.